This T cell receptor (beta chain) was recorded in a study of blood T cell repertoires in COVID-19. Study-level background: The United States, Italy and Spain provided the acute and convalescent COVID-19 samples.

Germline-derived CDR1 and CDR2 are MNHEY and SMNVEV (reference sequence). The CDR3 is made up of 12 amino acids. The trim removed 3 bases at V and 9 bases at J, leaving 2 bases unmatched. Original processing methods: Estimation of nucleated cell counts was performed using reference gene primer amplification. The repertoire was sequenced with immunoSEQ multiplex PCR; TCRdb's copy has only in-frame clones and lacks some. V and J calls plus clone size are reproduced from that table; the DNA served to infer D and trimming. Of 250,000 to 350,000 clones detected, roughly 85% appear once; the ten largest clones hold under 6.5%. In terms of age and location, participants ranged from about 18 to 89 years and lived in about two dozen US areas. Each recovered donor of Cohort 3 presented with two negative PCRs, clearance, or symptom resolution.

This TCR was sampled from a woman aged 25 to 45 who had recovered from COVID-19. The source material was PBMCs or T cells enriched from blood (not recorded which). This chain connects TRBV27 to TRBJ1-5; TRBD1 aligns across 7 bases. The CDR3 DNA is TGTGCCAGCAGTTTGAACAGGGGGCCCCAGCATTTT. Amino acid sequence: CASSLNRGPQHF.